The entry that follows covers one TCR beta chain sequence. At least ten counts were recorded for this clonotype. Its recognized antigen is unknown. No quality values exist for individual bases; no much larger clone is one base distant. The source of the sample is a study of Graves' ophthalmopathy and Graves' hyperthyroidism (dated 2018 in TCRdb). Background for the entire study: Peripheral blood was collected at initial diagnosis, before any treatment. To tell Graves' ophthalmopathy apart from Graves' hyperthyroidism, and to predict which patients would progress to ophthalmopathy, the study relied on TCR beta repertoire signatures. In total, approximately 130 blood samples were TCR-sequenced: 43 ophthalmopathy, approximately 80 hyperthyroidism and roughly 17 hyperthyroidism-to-ophthalmopathy patients. To explore V-J signatures that separate ophthalmopathy from hyperthyroidism, a discovery set of 95 to 100 patients was enrolled, consisting of 43 with ophthalmopathy and around 57 with stable hyperthyroidism. For independent validation, a separate cohort was made up of approximately 19 hyperthyroidism patients plus 17 patients who later progressed from hyperthyroidism to ophthalmopathy. In more than five hyperthyroidism patients, T-cell repertoires of thyroid tissue and blood were compared. Following sampling, methimazole starting at 30 mg daily was administered to hyperthyroidism patients, and high-dose intravenous methylprednisolone was administered to ophthalmopathy patients.

Trimming accounts for 6 bases at V and 2 bases at J, while the number of junction bases matched to no gene is 4. Including cysteine and phenylalanine, the CDR3 has 15 amino acids. Just the 45-base CDR3 DNA is kept, in frame starting at base 1. What the study reported, not specific to this receptor: Most expanded thyroid clonotypes with a frequency above 0.001 also appeared in blood, which suggests that blood repertoires may reflect the immune response in the thyroid. In validation, the model predicted ophthalmopathy progression with over 60% sensitivity and roughly 72% specificity; some twelve predicted patients were CT-confirmed with GO in a median of approximately six months. In cross-validation, the 13-signature model distinguished ophthalmopathy from stable hyperthyroidism with less than 90% sensitivity and around 81% specificity, while in the test set the corresponding values were around 79% and 71%. Sample size was not predetermined statistically, and investigators were not blinded to group allocation.

Ophthalmopathy patients were characterized by moderately to severely active disease, a Clinical Activity Score of at least 3, a NOSPECS grade of at least 4, and a disease duration under 3 months. Anyone with other autoimmune diseases, uncontrolled infections, pregnancy or lactation was excluded from the study. Clinical symptoms, serum thyroxine, TRAb, thyroid ultrasound and orbital computed tomography formed the basis of the diagnosis. PBMCs were isolated from 10 ml of fresh peripheral blood by Ficoll-Paque density gradient centrifugation. Total RNA was extracted using Trizol reagent, and RNA quality was checked on an Agilent 2100 Bioanalyzer. For repertoire sequencing, TCR beta CDR3 regions were amplified from RNA transcripts. A first-round RT-PCR used HTBI primers with the Qiagen OneStep RT-PCR kit, followed by a second-round multiplex PCR, size selection and purification. Libraries were sequenced on an Illumina HiSeq2000 using paired-end 100 bp reads. On the study's bioinformatics: SOAPnuke was used to process the reads, removing any read that contained adapters or uncalled bases, had a mean Phred below 15, or lacked an exact match to the constant primer or identifier. COPE v1.2.5 was used to merge high-quality paired reads. Clonotypes were defined as unique nucleotide sequences and were aligned to IMGT TRB V, D and J references using MiTCR v1.1. The analysis was limited to V-J combinations with a frequency above 0.0001, which together covered 99.2% of the repertoires. A TCR clonal expansion and chaos score per V-J combination was defined as the ratio of F50 clonal expansion to chaos observed in the TCRdist matrix. Features were reduced by Welch's t-statistics and random forest to over 10 V-J combinations, which fed a naive Bayes classifier. Thyroid-blood repertoire similarity was quantified with the Morisita-Horn index. TCRdb's own reprocessing of the public reads used fastp at Q25 and MiXCR and kept productive beta chains. Each record represents a unique CDR3 protein, reported with the most common genes and DNA among its rows. In this record, the V and J calls reflect TCRdb's handling and not the investigators' own analysis. Recorded for this sample are about 340,000 distinct CDR3 sequences; roughly 16% of them occurred a single time. The ten largest clones take up around an eighth of the sample.

Material: peripheral blood. The chain couples TRBV12-3 or TRBV12-4 to TRBJ2-2; 9 middle bases align to TRBD1. This TCR was recovered from an adult man with Graves' ophthalmopathy. The CDR3 region: CASRRDRVNTGELFF. The DNA sequence is as follows: TGTGCCAGCAGGAGGGACAGGGTAAACACCGGGGAGCTGTTTTTT.